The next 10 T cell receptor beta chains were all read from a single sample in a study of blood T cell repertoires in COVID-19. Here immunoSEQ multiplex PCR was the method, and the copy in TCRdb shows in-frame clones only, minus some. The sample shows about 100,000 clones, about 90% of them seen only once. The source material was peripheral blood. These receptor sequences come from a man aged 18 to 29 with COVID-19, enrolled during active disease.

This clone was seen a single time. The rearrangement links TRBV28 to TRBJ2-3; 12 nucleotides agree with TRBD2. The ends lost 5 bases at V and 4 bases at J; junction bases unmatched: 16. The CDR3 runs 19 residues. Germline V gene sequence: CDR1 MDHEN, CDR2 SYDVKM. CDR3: CASSPTPLAGGQVADTQYF. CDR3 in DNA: TGTGCCAGCAGTCCCACCCCCCTAGCGGGAGGGCAGGTTGCAGATACGCAGTATTTT.

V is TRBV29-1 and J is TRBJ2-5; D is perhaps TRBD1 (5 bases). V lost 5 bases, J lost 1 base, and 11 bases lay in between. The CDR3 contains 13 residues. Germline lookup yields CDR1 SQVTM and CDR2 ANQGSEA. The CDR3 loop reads CSVRQKLQETQYF. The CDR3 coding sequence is TGCAGCGTTCGACAGAAGCTCCAAGAGACCCAGTACTTC.

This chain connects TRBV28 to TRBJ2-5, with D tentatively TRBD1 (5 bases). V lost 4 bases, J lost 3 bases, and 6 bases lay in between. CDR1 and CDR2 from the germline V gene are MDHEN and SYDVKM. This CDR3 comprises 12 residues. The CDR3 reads CASSSDKETQYF. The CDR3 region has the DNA TGTGCCAGCAGTTCGGACAAAGAGACCCAGTACTTC.

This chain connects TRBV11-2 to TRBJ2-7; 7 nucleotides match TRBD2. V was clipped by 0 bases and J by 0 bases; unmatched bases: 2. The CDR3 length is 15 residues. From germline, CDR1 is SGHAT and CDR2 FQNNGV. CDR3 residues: CASSLEAGNSYEQYF. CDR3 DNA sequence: TGTGCCAGCAGCTTAGAAGCGGGGAACTCCTACGAGCAGTACTTC.

The CDR3 sequence is CASSLWASGADTQYF. For the CDR3, the DNA is TGTGCCAGCAGTTTATGGGCTAGCGGGGCAGATACGCAGTATTTT. V and J are TRBV27 and TRBJ2-3, with 9 bases fitting TRBD2. Germline lookup yields CDR1 MNHEY and CDR2 SMNVEV (reference sequence). V lost 1 base and J lost 4; bases outside the gene matches: 3. This CDR3 is 15 amino acids long.

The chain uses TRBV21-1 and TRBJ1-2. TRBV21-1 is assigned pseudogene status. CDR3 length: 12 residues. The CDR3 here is CAIRGGRYGYTF. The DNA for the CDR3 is TGTGCCATCCGGGGGGGCCGCTATGGCTACACCTTC.

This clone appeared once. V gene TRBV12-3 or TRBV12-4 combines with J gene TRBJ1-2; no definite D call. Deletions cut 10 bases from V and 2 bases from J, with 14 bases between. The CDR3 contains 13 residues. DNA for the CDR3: TGTGCCACCGCCAAGCCTGCAAACTATGGCTACACCTTC. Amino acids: CATAKPANYGYTF.

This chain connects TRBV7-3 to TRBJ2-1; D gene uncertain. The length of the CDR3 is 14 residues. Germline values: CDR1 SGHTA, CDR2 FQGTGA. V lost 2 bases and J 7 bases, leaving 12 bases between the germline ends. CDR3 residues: CASSLVGNQNEQFF. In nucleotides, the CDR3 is TGTGCCAGCAGCTTAGTTGGCAACCAGAATGAGCAGTTCTTC. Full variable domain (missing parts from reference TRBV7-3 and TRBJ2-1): GAGVSQTPSNKVTEKGKYVELRCDPISGHTALYWYRQSLGQGPEFLIYFQGTGAADDSGLPNDRFFAVRPEGSVSTLKIQRTERGDSAVYLCASSLVGNQNEQFFGPGTRLTVL.

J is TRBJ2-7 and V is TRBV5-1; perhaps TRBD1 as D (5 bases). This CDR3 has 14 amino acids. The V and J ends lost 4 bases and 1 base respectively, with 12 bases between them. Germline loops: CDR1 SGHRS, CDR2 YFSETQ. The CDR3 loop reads CASSPTTASYEQYF. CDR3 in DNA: TGCGCCAGCAGCCCTACGACAGCGTCCTACGAGCAGTACTTC.

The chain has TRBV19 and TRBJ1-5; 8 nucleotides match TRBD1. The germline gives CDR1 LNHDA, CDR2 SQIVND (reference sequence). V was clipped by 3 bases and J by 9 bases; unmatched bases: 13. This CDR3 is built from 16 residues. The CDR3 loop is CASSILRTGPSWPQHF. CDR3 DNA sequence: TGTGCCAGTAGTATTCTCCGGACAGGGCCATCTTGGCCCCAGCATTTT.